This T cell receptor beta chain stems from a study of T cells in Graves' hyperthyroidism and ophthalmopathy. The CDR3 totals 14 residues. From germline, CDR1 is SEHNR and CDR2 FQNEAQ (reference sequence). V lost 1 base and J 2 bases, leaving 8 bases between the germline ends. The investigators amplified TCR beta CDR3 regions from RNA transcripts. TCR CDR3 underwent first-round RT-PCR with the HTBI primer set. TCRdb reprocessed the multiplex PCR reads with MiXCR, giving one entry per CDR3 protein. The table shows some 770,000 distinct CDR3 sequences, with about 16% occurring only once. Diagnosing involved the use of clinical symptoms, serum thyroxine and TRAb, thyroid ultrasound and orbital computed tomography.

Sequencing was done on a sample of blood. The chain couples TRBV7-9 to TRBJ2-5; D gene ambiguous. This receptor was taken from a man aged 18 to 29 with Graves' hyperthyroidism. The chain's CDR3 is CASSLVDGQETQYF. The CDR3 region has the DNA TGTGCCAGCAGCTTAGTCGACGGGCAAGAGACCCAGTACTTC.